Listed here are 17 T cell receptor beta chains from one sample, sequenced in a study of glioma-infiltrating T cells. TCR alpha and beta CDR3 regions were amplified from RNA using iRepertoire nested multiplex PCR. TCRdb recomputed calls from the multiplex PCR reads with MiXCR, one row per CDR3 protein. Of under 200,000 distinct CDR3 sequences listed, around 32% are singletons. The material sequenced was glioma tissue, nonneoplastic brain tissue, or PBMCs (not recorded which). Every receptor here comes from a human donor with low-grade glioma or glioblastoma, undergoing nonglioma brain surgery, or in good health (not recorded which).

The rearrangement uses TRBV12-3 or TRBV12-4 and TRBJ1-2; D not certain. This CDR3 spans 13 amino acids. The ends were cut back, 2 bases at V and 6 bases at J, with 10 bases in the middle. The CDR3 loop reads CASSLTGSDGYTF. In DNA, the CDR3 is TGTGCCAGCAGTTTAACGGGTAGCGATGGCTACACCTTC.

Many counts were recorded for this clonotype. The CDR3 is CASSHTLNTEAFF. Here the CDR3 DNA reads TGTGCCAGCAGCCACACACTGAACACTGAAGCTTTCTTT. The V and J genes are TRBV3-1 and TRBJ1-1, with D uncertain. The germline V and J ends were trimmed by 3 bases and 0 bases, with 5 bases remaining between them. CDR3 size: 13 residues. Germline assignment: CDR1 LGHDT and CDR2 YNNKEL (reference sequence).

The chain has TRBV30 and TRBJ2-7, with TRBD1 as a possible D gene (5 bases). Trimming removed 2 bases at V and 2 bases at J, with 10 bases between. The germline gives CDR1 GTSNPN, CDR2 SVGIG (reference sequence). There are 13 residues in the CDR3. The CDR3 loop reads CAWSSGSTYEQYF. In DNA, the CDR3 is TGTGCCTGGAGTTCAGGGTCCACCTACGAGCAGTACTTC.

Worth noting for this clonotype: One end of the junction fails to match germline, which may point to a read error. The genes are TRBV29-1 and TRBJ2-1; no clear D gene. The CDR3 runs to 15 residues. Germline CDR1 is SQVTM and CDR2 is ANQGSEA. CDR3 protein: CSVGPTASSYNEQSF. In nucleotides, the CDR3 is TGCAGCGTTGGCCCTACAGCCAGCTCCTACAATGAGCAGTCCTTC.

For this clonotype: A read error may explain this, as a much larger clone is one base away. The CDR3 protein is CSVESGNEQFF. CDR3 sequence (DNA): TGCAGCGTTGAGTCGGGGAATGAGCAGTTCTTC. The chain has TRBV29-1 and TRBJ2-1, with D tentatively TRBD2 (5 bases). Trimming took off 3 bases at V and 7 bases at J, with 7 bases between the two ends. This CDR3 comprises 11 residues. Germline V gives CDR1 SQVTM, CDR2 ANQGSEA.

On this clonotype: With a much larger clone just one base away, this may be a read error. For the CDR3, the DNA is TGTGCCAGCAGCCCGGGAGGGGGCAGGGGGAGCCGCGAGCAGTACTTC. This translates into CASSPGGGRGSREQYF. The chain uses TRBV7-2 and TRBJ2-7; D possibly corresponds to TRBD2 (8 bases). CDR3 length: 16 residues. Germline CDR1 reads SGHTA; CDR2 reads FQGNSA. The V end was cut by 5 bases, the J end by 6 bases, with 23 bases between. The whole variable domain, remainder taken from reference TRBV7-2 and TRBJ2-7, is GAGVSQSPSNKVTEKGKDVELRCDPISGHTALYWYRQSLGQGLEFLIYFQGNSAPDKSGLPSDRFSAERTGGSVSTLTIQRTQQEDSAVYLCASSPGGGRGSREQYFGPGTRLTVT.

In its sample, this clonotype was seen many times. This chain joins TRBV5-1 and TRBJ1-1, with 9 bases lining up with TRBD1. This CDR3 is built from 17 residues. V was clipped by 2 bases and J by 0 bases; unmatched bases: 8. Looked up from germline, CDR1 is SGHRS and CDR2 is YFSETQ. DNA of the CDR3: TGCGCCAGCAGCTTAATTACAGGGGGCGGAATGAACACTGAAGCTTTCTTT. Its protein is CASSLITGGGMNTEAFF.

A word on this clonotype: A much larger clone lies a single base off, so this may be a read error. The genes are TRBV25-1 and TRBJ2-1, with unresolved D. This CDR3 has 13 residues. The V end lost 3 bases, the J end lost 9 bases, and 12 bases lay between the germline ends. Germline V gives CDR1 MGHDK, CDR2 SYGVNS. The CDR3 here is CASSEPGTVEQFF. In DNA form, the CDR3 reads TGTGCCAGCAGTGAGCCGGGTACGGTTGAGCAGTTCTTC.

This clonotype was seen more than once but under ten times. The V gene is TRBV5-1, the J gene TRBJ2-3; a weak D match, TRBD1 (5 bases). CDR1 SGHRS and CDR2 YFSETQ come from the germline V gene. V lost 0 bases and J lost 6, with 5 bases in between. The CDR3 runs 12 residues. For the CDR3, the DNA is TGCGCCAGCAGCTTGGACAGGGATACGCAGTATTTT. This sequence encodes CASSLDRDTQYF.

Only one count was recorded for this clonotype. The chain has TRBV6-2 or TRBV6-3 and TRBJ2-1; D remains ambiguous. Trimming took 8 bases from V and 10 from J, leaving 15 bases between them. The CDR3 has 12 amino acids. Germline CDR1 reads MNHEY; CDR2 reads SVGEGT. The CDR3 loop is CASVRVGTEQFF. CDR3 sequence (DNA): TGTGCCAGCGTAAGGGTCGGTACGGAGCAGTTCTTC.

This clonotype was seen repeatedly, ten times or more. A clone one base away is much larger, so this may be a read error. V is TRBV20-1 and J is TRBJ2-7; no reliable D call. The germline gives CDR1 DFQATT, CDR2 SNEGSKA (reference sequence). V lost 5 bases, J lost 6 bases, and 20 bases lay in between. The length of the CDR3 is 14 residues. The CDR3 here is CSAPPRRLRSEQYF. The CDR3 DNA sequence: TGCAGTGCTCCACCCCGAAGACTGAGATCCGAGCAGTACTTC.

This chain connects TRBV18 to TRBJ1-2; the match to TRBD1 covers 10 bases. J lost 1 base, V lost 1 base, and 3 bases had no gene match. Germline V gene lookup returns CDR1 KGHSH and CDR2 LQKENI. This CDR3 contains 16 residues. The CDR3 here is CASSPRDRGLNYGYTF. The CDR3 DNA reads TGTGCCAGCTCACCACGAGACAGGGGGCTTAACTATGGCTACACCTTC.

Ten or more counts support this clonotype. Written as DNA, the CDR3 is TGTGCCAGCAGTCCCGTCAGGGACGAGCAGTACTTC. It specifies CASSPVRDEQYF. The rearrangement links TRBV7-9 to TRBJ2-7; possibly TRBD1 for D (5 bases). CDR3 length equals 12 residues. V was pared by 6 bases and J by 5 bases, with 11 bases between. The germline gives CDR1 SEHNR, CDR2 FQNEAQ (reference sequence).

This clonotype came up a few times. The chain is built from TRBV4-2 and TRBJ2-5; possibly TRBD2 for D (5 bases). CDR1 LGHNA and CDR2 YNFKEQ come from the germline V gene. CDR3 size: 17 residues. Trimming took 0 bases from V and 2 from J, leaving 16 bases between them. The CDR3 sequence is CASSQDNGEGGQETQYF. The CDR3 DNA reads as TGTGCCAGCAGCCAAGATAACGGAGAGGGCGGTCAAGAGACCCAGTACTTC.

This clonotype has at least ten counts. The V gene is TRBV12-3 or TRBV12-4, the J gene TRBJ2-5, with 10 bases lining up with TRBD1. The CDR3 sequence is 14 residues long. J lost 6 bases, V lost 6 bases, and 7 bases had no gene match. As DNA, the CDR3 is TGTGCCAGCAGCTTCGGACAGGGGGGACAGACCCAGTACTTC. This codes for CASSFGQGGQTQYF.

This clonotype was observed a handful of times. This may come from a read error, since a much larger clone is one base off. The missing conserved phenylalanine or tryptophan at the end of this CDR3 makes a read error likely. The chain joins TRBV20-1 to TRBJ2-5; D possibly corresponds to TRBD2 (5 bases). The CDR3 has 12 residues. V shed 8 bases and J shed 2 bases, with 12 bases lying between them. Germline values: CDR1 DFQATT, CDR2 SNEGSKA (reference sequence). As DNA, the CDR3 is TGCAGTCTTTCGGACTGGCAAGAGACCCAGTACCTC. Translation gives CSLSDWQETQYL.

This clonotype was seen many times. The rearrangement joins TRBV15 to TRBJ2-5, with a tentative D call TRBD2 (5 bases). The CDR3 contains 17 residues. CDR1 and CDR2 (germline): LNHNV, YYDKDF (reference sequence). Trimming pared 3 bases from V and 2 bases from J, leaving 19 bases between. CDR3 DNA: TGTGCCACCAGCAGGGTGACTACTAAGGAAAAACAAGAGACCCAGTACTTC. It encodes CATSRVTTKEKQETQYF.